A single sample is the source of the 25 T cell receptor beta chains below, sequenced in a study of cytomegalovirus exposure and HLA in healthy donors. 13 Jbeta primers and 60 Vbeta primers were used for the PCR. Measured with immunoSEQ multiplex PCR; TCRdb has only the in-frame clones, and not every one. Of 150,000 to 200,000 clones listed, about 65% are singletons. Sequenced input: PBMCs. These TCRs come from a girl aged 5-17 years in good health and CMV-seronegative.

The rearrangement uses TRBV6-1 and TRBJ2-3, with 8 bases identical to TRBD2. V shed 1 base, J shed 1 base, and the junction held 1 base outside the gene matches. The CDR3 is 15 residues long. From germline, CDR1 is MNHNS and CDR2 SASEGT. CDR3 bases: TGTGCCAGCAGTGAAGTACTAGCGGGCACAGATACGCAGTATTTT. This codes for CASSEVLAGTDTQYF.

V gene TRBV6-1 combines with J gene TRBJ2-1; a weak D match, TRBD1 (6 bases). Germline V gives CDR1 MNHNS, CDR2 SASEGT. The CDR3 sequence is 16 residues long. With 2 bases removed from V and 4 bases from J, the gap between germline ends came to 15 bases. The CDR3 reads CASSENGGHTYNEQFF. The DNA of the CDR3 is TGTGCCAGCAGTGAAAATGGGGGCCATACTTACAATGAGCAGTTCTTC.

This clone has just one count. V usage is TRBV6-1 and J usage is TRBJ2-5; 10 bases match TRBD2. This CDR3 has 14 residues. The V segment lost 9 bases and the J segment 1 base; nucleotides outside the gene matches: 5. From germline, CDR1 is MNHNS and CDR2 SASEGT. The chain's CDR3 is CASYSGGPQETQYF. The CDR3 DNA reads TGTGCCAGTTATAGCGGGGGGCCCCAAGAGACCCAGTACTTC.

Notes on this clone: At one end, the junction sequence differs from germline, possibly due to a read error. The chain links TRBV4-1 to TRBJ2-7; a possible D gene is TRBD2 (6 bases). From germline, CDR1 is MGHRA and CDR2 YSYEKL. The CDR3 is 13 amino acids. The CDR3 nucleotides are TGCGCCAGCAACCAAGGAGGGAGCGGCGAGCAGTACTTC. Translation: CASNQGGSGEQYF.

Only one count was recorded for this clone. This chain joins TRBV7-9 and TRBJ2-1; TRBD2 aligns across 7 bases. The CDR3 consists of 15 residues. Germline V lookup: CDR1 SEHNR, CDR2 FQNEAQ (reference sequence). With 2 bases clipped from V and 5 bases from J, the junction kept 6 bases outside the gene matches. CDR3 DNA sequence: TGTGCCAGCAGCTTACTAATCCGGGGGGACAATGAGCAGTTCTTC. Translated: CASSLLIRGDNEQFF.

The chain employs TRBV23-1 and TRBJ1-1; TRBD1 matches 11 bases. TRBV23-1 belongs to the ORF category, with a function that is uncertain. The V segment lost 7 bases and the J segment 11 bases; nucleotides outside the gene matches: 9. CDR3 size: 13 residues. In nucleotides, the CDR3 is TGCGCCAGCACCCTAAAGGGGACAGGGGGGGCTTTCTTT. Residues: CASTLKGTGGAFF.

The chain links TRBV27 to TRBJ1-6; D is uncertain. The CDR3 has 15 amino acids. CDR1 and CDR2 (germline): MNHEY, SMNVEV (reference sequence). Trimming shortened V by 0 bases and J by 6 bases, and 9 bases separated the two germline ends. The CDR3 DNA sequence: TGTGCCAGCAGTTTATCCGCAGGCGCTAATTCACCCCTCCACTTT. Its translation is CASSLSAGANSPLHF.

V gene TRBV7-6 combines with J gene TRBJ1-2; no clear D. The V gene's germline CDR1 is SGHVS and CDR2 FNYEAQ. Trimming pared 1 base from V and 6 bases from J, leaving 9 bases between. The CDR3 totals 13 residues. Here the CDR3 DNA reads TGTGCCAGCAGCTTAGTGGAGCTCCATGGCTACACCTTC. Its protein product is CASSLVELHGYTF. The variable domain in full, completed from reference TRBV7-6 and TRBJ1-2, reads GAGVSQSPRYKVTKRGQDVALRCDPISGHVSLYWYRQALGQGPEFLTYFNYEAQQDKSGLPNDRFSAERPEGSISTLTIQRTEQRDSAMYRCASSLVELHGYTFGSGTRLTVV.

The chain combines TRBV4-1 with TRBJ2-1, with D tentatively TRBD2 (5 bases). V gave up 1 base and J gave up 3 bases, with 10 bases separating them. Germline assignment: CDR1 MGHRA and CDR2 YSYEKL. This CDR3 is 15 amino acids long. CDR3 DNA sequence: TGCGCCAGCAGCCAAGGGGAGCAGCACTACAATGAGCAGTTCTTC. It yields the protein CASSQGEQHYNEQFF.

The genes are TRBV2 and TRBJ1-4; D not certain. The germline V and J ends were trimmed by 6 bases and 6 bases, with 17 bases remaining between them. The CDR3 contains 15 residues. CDR1 is SNHLY and CDR2 is FYNNEI in the germline V gene. In DNA, the CDR3 is TGTGCCAGCAGCGATCTCGGGGTTGGGGATGAAAAACTGTTTTTT. Translation: CASSDLGVGDEKLFF.

The CDR3: CASSPDTSYEQYF. The DNA of the CDR3 is TGTGCCAGCTCGCCGGACACCTCCTACGAGCAGTACTTC. This chain uses TRBV6-6 with TRBJ2-7, with a weak D call TRBD1 (5 bases). Trimming cost V 8 bases and J 0 bases, with 11 bases left between them. The CDR3 length is 13 residues. Germline-derived CDR1 and CDR2 are MNHNY and SVGAGI (reference sequence).

The chain recombines TRBV6-4 with TRBJ1-1, with a possible D match to TRBD1 (5 bases). Trimming took off 6 bases at V and 5 bases at J, with 16 bases between the two ends. The CDR3 runs to 14 residues. The germline CDR1 and CDR2 sequences are MRHNA and SNTAGT. CDR3 region: CASREDPGRTEAFF. CDR3 in DNA: TGTGCCAGCAGGGAGGATCCAGGGAGGACTGAAGCTTTCTTT.

The V call is TRBV2, the J call TRBJ1-5, with no clear D. The CDR3 is 13 amino acids. V lost 4 bases and J 4 bases, leaving 8 bases between the germline ends. Germline CDR1 and CDR2: SNHLY and FYNNEI. The CDR3 nucleotides are TGTGCCAGCAGTGTTCGGGATAATCAGCCCCAGCATTTT. It yields the protein CASSVRDNQPQHF.

The chain couples TRBV6-5 to TRBJ1-2; D is uncertain. The length of the CDR3 is 13 residues. V lost 0 bases to trimming and J lost 6 bases, with 8 bases between them. The V gene's germline CDR1 is MNHEY and CDR2 SVGAGI. The CDR3 here is CASSYSGVDGYTF. The CDR3, as DNA: TGTGCCAGCAGTTACTCCGGGGTTGATGGCTACACCTTC.

This chain's CDR3 is CASSLIAGDYNEQFF. CDR3 coding DNA: TGTGCCAGCAGCCTCATTGCGGGGGACTACAATGAGCAGTTCTTC. This rearrangement joins TRBV7-9 to TRBJ2-1; 7 positions agree with TRBD2. In germline, CDR1 is SEHNR, CDR2 FQNEAQ (reference sequence). V shed 5 bases and J 3 bases; nucleotides not matched to a gene: 7. The CDR3 is 15 residues long. The whole variable domain, remainder taken from reference TRBV7-9 and TRBJ2-1, is DTGVSQNPRHKITKRGQNVTFRCDPISEHNRLYWYRQTLGQGPEFLTYFQNEAQLEKSRLLSDRFSAERPKGSFSTLEIQRTEQGDSAMYLCASSLIAGDYNEQFFGPGTRLTVL.

The chain couples TRBV2 to TRBJ1-1; possible D gene TRBD1, 6 bases. V lost 5 bases and J lost 4, with 17 bases in between. CDR1 is SNHLY and CDR2 is FYNNEI in the germline V gene. This CDR3 has 15 residues. The CDR3 DNA reads TGTGCCAGCAGTCCAGGGGTGGAGTGGGGCACTGAAGCTTTCTTT. It yields the protein CASSPGVEWGTEAFF.

The CDR3 loop reads CASSTYQTGGKPHGYTF. DNA of the CDR3: TGTGCCAGCAGTACCTACCAGACAGGGGGCAAGCCTCATGGCTACACCTTC. The J gene is TRBJ1-2, the V gene TRBV27; 10 nucleotides line up with TRBD1. The CDR3 totals 17 residues. Unmatched junction bases numbered 15, after V lost 5 bases and J lost 6 bases. Germline values: CDR1 MNHEY, CDR2 SMNVEV (reference sequence).

CDR3 sequence reads: CASSRGGVGANVLTF. For the CDR3, the DNA is TGTGCCAGCAGTAGAGGCGGGGTGGGGGCCAACGTCCTGACTTTC. The gene calls are TRBV6-5 and TRBJ2-6; tentative D call: TRBD2 (6 bases). Per germline, CDR1 MNHEY and CDR2 SVGAGI. CDR3 length: 15 amino acids. V was cut by 5 bases and J by 4 bases, with 12 bases left in between.

The chain has TRBV6-1 and TRBJ1-2, with D hard to call. The CDR3 has 15 residues. CDR1 is MNHNS, CDR2 SASEGT, per germline. Trimming took 2 bases from V and 4 from J, leaving 14 bases between them. This CDR3 reads CASSEWSGLGYGYTF. CDR3 bases: TGTGCCAGCAGTGAATGGTCAGGATTGGGCTATGGCTACACCTTC.

J is TRBJ1-2 and V is TRBV27; D is uncertain. The CDR3 extends over 14 amino acids. Trimming cost V 0 bases and J 8 bases, with 13 bases left between them. Germline-derived CDR1 and CDR2 are MNHEY and SMNVEV (reference sequence). The CDR3 nucleotides read TGTGCCAGCAGTTTATCTTCCGGAGGTACGGGCTACACCTTC. Protein: CASSLSSGGTGYTF.

This chain links TRBV5-4 with TRBJ1-6; maybe TRBD1 (6 bases). Trimming pared 2 bases from V and 9 bases from J, leaving 21 bases between. The CDR3 has 17 amino acids. Germline CDR1 SGHNT, CDR2 YYREEE (reference sequence). DNA of the CDR3: TGTGCCAGCAGCTTCCTCGGGGGGCAAGACGCAGGTTCACCCCTCCACTTT. Its protein is CASSFLGGQDAGSPLHF.

This clone appeared a few times. This chain uses TRBV6-1 with TRBJ1-1; TRBD1 is a possible D gene (5 bases). The germline V and J ends were trimmed by 6 bases and 3 bases, with 11 bases remaining between them. There are 13 residues in the CDR3. The germline CDR1 and CDR2 sequences are MNHNS and SASEGT. DNA of the CDR3: TGTGCCAGCAGACCTACAGGTGACACTGAAGCTTTCTTT. Translating it yields CASRPTGDTEAFF.

The V gene is TRBV27, the J gene TRBJ2-2, with TRBD1 as a possible D gene (5 bases). Germline V CDR1 and CDR2: MNHEY, SMNVEV (reference sequence). The CDR3 runs 17 residues. V was trimmed by 3 bases and J by 2 bases, leaving 16 bases between them. CDR3 bases: TGTGCCAGCAGTTTTCAGGGTCTAACCCCCAACACCGGGGAGCTGTTTTTT. Encoded protein: CASSFQGLTPNTGELFF.

V and J are TRBV28 and TRBJ2-3; possibly TRBD1 for D (6 bases). Trimming shortened V by 1 base and J by 0 bases, and 17 bases separated the two germline ends. Germline lookup yields CDR1 MDHEN and CDR2 SYDVKM. The length of the CDR3 is 18 residues. DNA of the CDR3: TGTGCCAGCAGTTTATTTTTTTCGGACAGACCTAGCACAGATACGCAGTATTTT. Its protein is CASSLFFSDRPSTDTQYF.

The chain joins TRBV5-1 to TRBJ1-5; D may be TRBD1 (6 bases). V gave up 3 bases and J gave up 4 bases, with 8 bases separating them. This CDR3 has 13 amino acids. CDR1 is SGHRS, CDR2 YFSETQ, per germline. CDR3 DNA sequence: TGCGCCAGCAGCTCAGGGGTGAATCAGCCCCAGCATTTT. This encodes CASSSGVNQPQHF.